This T cell receptor (beta chain) was identified in a study of cytomegalovirus exposure and HLA in healthy donors. At the level of the study: Membership in the Caucasian-associated ancestry cluster was found for around 81% of approximately 380 genotyped donors.

In the PCR, 60 Vbeta and 13 Jbeta primers were used. The table came from immunoSEQ multiplex PCR; TCRdb's copy has only in-frame clones and leaves some out. The data hold around 130,000 clones, with 66% observed a single time. The CDR3 runs 12 residues. CDR1 and CDR2 from the germline V gene are SGHNT and YYREEE (reference sequence). V gave up 4 bases and J gave up 11 bases; unmatched junction bases: 8. The chain employs TRBV5-4 and TRBJ2-7; 8 bases fit TRBD2. This sequence was found in a woman in her sixties in good health and CMV-seronegative. The sequenced material came from PBMCs. The CDR3 nucleotides are TGTGCCAGCAGCCCGGGGGGGGCCTCCGAGTACTTC. Translated, it gives CASSPGGASEYF.